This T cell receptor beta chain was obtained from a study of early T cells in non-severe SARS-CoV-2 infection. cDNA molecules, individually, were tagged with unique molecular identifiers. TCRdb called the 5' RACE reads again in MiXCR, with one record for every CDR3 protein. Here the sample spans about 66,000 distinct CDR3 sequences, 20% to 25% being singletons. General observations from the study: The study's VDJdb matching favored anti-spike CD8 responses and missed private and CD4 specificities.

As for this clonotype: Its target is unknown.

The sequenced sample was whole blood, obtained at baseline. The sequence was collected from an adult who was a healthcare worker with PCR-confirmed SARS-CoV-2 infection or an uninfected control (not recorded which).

CDR3 nucleotide sequence: TGTGCCAGCAGCCCTGTTCGGGACCCCCCCAATCAGTACTTC. Amino acids: CASSPVRDPPNQYF. The chain is built from TRBV2 and TRBJ2-5; D could derive from TRBD1 or TRBD2 (5 bases each). Germline CDR1 SNHLY, CDR2 FYNNEI. There are 14 residues in the CDR3. The V gene lost 6 bases and the J gene lost 11 bases, with 22 bases spanning the gap. The full variable domain, completed using reference TRBV2 and TRBJ2-5, is EPEVTQTPSHQVTQMGQEVILRCVPISNHLYFYWYRQILGQKVEFLVSFYNNEISEKSEIFDDQFSVERPDGSNFTLKIRSTKLEDSAMYFCASSPVRDPPNQYFGPGTRLLVL.